A single sample is the source of the 30 T cell receptor beta chains below, sequenced in a study of T cell responses to AZD1222 COVID-19 vaccine. Generated by immunoSEQ multiplex PCR, the TCRdb table keeps only in-frame clones and is missing some. The table lists 100,000 to 120,000 clones, about 90% of them singletons. The specimen was peripheral blood, collected on day 0 of AZD1222 vaccination. All receptors come from an adult in good health.

The rearrangement links TRBV27 to TRBJ1-1; 7 nucleotides agree with TRBD1. V shed 3 bases, J shed 4 bases, and the junction held 8 bases outside the gene matches. Germline CDR1 and CDR2: MNHEY and SMNVEV (reference sequence). The CDR3 sequence is 15 residues long. The CDR3 DNA reads TGTGCCAGCAGTTTGGTGGGACAGCCCACCACTGAAGCTTTCTTT. It yields the protein CASSLVGQPTTEAFF.

V gene TRBV4-2 combines with J gene TRBJ1-2, with 7 positions matching TRBD1. The V gene end was trimmed by 1 base and the J gene end by 0 bases; junction bases not matched to a gene: 11. Germline CDR1 LGHNA, CDR2 YNFKEQ. This CDR3 has 18 amino acids. CDR3 nucleotides: TGTGCCAGCAGCCAAGCGAGGACAGGAGCTACCTCTAACTATGGCTACACCTTC. This encodes CASSQARTGATSNYGYTF.

This clone was recorded a few times. V gene TRBV10-3 combines with J gene TRBJ2-1; 8 bases are a match to TRBD1. Losses at the gene ends were 10 bases for V and 7 bases for J; bases not matched to a gene: 18. Germline CDR1 reads ENHRY; CDR2 reads SYGVKD. CDR3 size: 16 residues. Here the CDR3 DNA reads TGTGCCACCCGGGACAGGACAGTATCGGTAGGGAATGAGCAGTTCTTC. Translation: CATRDRTVSVGNEQFF.

The CDR3 here is CAISAGLEGEQYF. The CDR3 DNA is TGTGCCATCAGTGCGGGACTAGAAGGCGAGCAGTACTTC. The genes are TRBV10-3 and TRBJ2-7; 8 bases line up with TRBD2. The CDR3 runs 13 residues. Looked up from germline, CDR1 is ENHRY and CDR2 is SYGVKD. With V trimmed by 4 bases and J by 6 bases, 5 bases remained unmatched.

The chain joins TRBV19 to TRBJ1-1; 7 bases fit TRBD1. V dropped 6 bases and J dropped 7; count of bases not matched to a gene: 11. The CDR3 consists of 14 residues. CDR1 and CDR2 (germline): LNHDA, SQIVND (reference sequence). Written as DNA, the CDR3 is TGTGCCAGTAGCGTAACAGGGGACGGGAGTGAAGCTTTCTTT. Protein sequence: CASSVTGDGSEAFF.

V and J are TRBV5-6 and TRBJ2-2, with TRBD1 matching 8 bases. CDR3 length equals 16 residues. Trimming took 2 bases from V and 6 from J; bases not matched to a gene: 9. Germline lookup yields CDR1 SGHDT and CDR2 YYEEEE. The CDR3 DNA sequence: TGTGCCAGCAGCTTCCAGGGGGCTGCGGAAGCCGGGGAGCTGTTTTTT. It specifies CASSFQGAAEAGELFF.

The chain has TRBV4-1 and TRBJ1-3; tentative D call: TRBD1 (5 bases). Germline V CDR1 and CDR2: MGHRA, YSYEKL. CDR3 length equals 17 residues. V shed 1 base and J shed 4 bases, with 17 bases lying between them. CDR3 DNA sequence: TGCGCCAGCAGCCAAGGATACGTAGGCAGGGAGGGAAACACCATATATTTT. Its translation is CASSQGYVGREGNTIYF.

The chain uses TRBV20-1 and TRBJ2-7; no definite D call. This CDR3 has 11 residues. Germline-derived CDR1 and CDR2 are DFQATT and SNEGSKA (reference sequence). Trimming took 5 bases from V and 7 from J, leaving 12 bases between them. CDR3 sequence: CSAGELGEQYF. CDR3 DNA: TGCAGTGCTGGCGAGTTAGGAGAGCAGTACTTC.

The chain carries TRBV3-1 (or the pseudogene TRBV3-2) and TRBJ2-7, with 11 bases fitting TRBD2. V trimming: 1 base; J trimming: 0 bases; junction bases outside the gene matches: 2. Per germline, CDR1 LGHDT and CDR2 YNNKEL (reference sequence). The CDR3 sequence is 16 residues long. The CDR3 spells CASSQVGLAGSYEQYF. The CDR3 DNA reads as TGTGCCAGCAGCCAAGTAGGACTAGCGGGCTCCTACGAGCAGTACTTC.

The chain uses TRBV4-2 and TRBJ2-5; no definite D call. This CDR3 region has 11 residues. The germline V and J ends were trimmed by 8 bases and 2 bases, with 6 bases remaining between them. Per germline, CDR1 LGHNA and CDR2 YNFKEQ. The CDR3 DNA reads TGTGCCAGCCGTATTCAAGAGACCCAGTACTTC. Encoded protein: CASRIQETQYF.

The J gene is TRBJ1-1, the V gene TRBV6-2 or TRBV6-3; no definite D call. CDR3 length: 18 amino acids. Per the germline V gene, CDR1 is MNHEY and CDR2 is SVGEGT. Trimming pared 7 bases from V and 0 bases from J, leaving 24 bases between. The CDR3, as DNA: TGTGCCAGCACCCCACGAGGAGGCCTGGGGAGCGTGAACACTGAAGCTTTCTTT. Amino acid sequence: CASTPRGGLGSVNTEAFF.

V gene TRBV7-9 combines with J gene TRBJ1-2; a possible D gene is TRBD1 (5 bases). Looked up from germline, CDR1 is SEHNR and CDR2 is FQNEAQ (reference sequence). The CDR3 is 15 residues long. V was clipped by 4 bases and J by 4 bases, with 16 bases between them. The CDR3 bases are TGTGCCAGCAGCTCCGGGTTTTCCGGGGCCTATGGCTACACCTTC. Protein sequence: CASSSGFSGAYGYTF.

The chain has TRBV4-3 and TRBJ1-4; 7 nucleotides match TRBD1. Per the germline V gene, CDR1 is LGHNA and CDR2 is YSLEER. This CDR3 has 15 residues. With 1 base clipped from V and 8 bases from J, the junction kept 7 bases outside the gene matches. The CDR3 sequence: CASSQAGQTSEKLFF. As DNA, the CDR3 is TGCGCCAGCAGCCAAGCGGGACAGACGTCAGAAAAACTGTTTTTT.

The gene calls are TRBV2 and TRBJ2-1; the match to TRBD2 covers 9 bases. V dropped 2 bases and J dropped 6; count of bases not matched to a gene: 5. Germline V gives CDR1 SNHLY, CDR2 FYNNEI. The CDR3 spans 15 residues. CDR3 DNA: TGTGCCAGCAGTGAATTGCGAGCGGGGGGCAATGAGCAGTTCTTC. This sequence encodes CASSELRAGGNEQFF.

The chain couples TRBV18 to TRBJ1-1; 11 nucleotides match TRBD1. Trimming at V came to 2 bases and at J to 3 bases, leaving 5 bases not matched to a gene. The CDR3 spans 16 residues. Germline CDR1 reads KGHSH; CDR2 reads LQKENI. This CDR3 is CASSPIRGQGDTEAFF. CDR3 nucleotide sequence: TGTGCCAGCTCACCAATCCGGGGACAGGGGGACACTGAAGCTTTCTTT.

The chain carries TRBV3-1 (or the pseudogene TRBV3-2) and TRBJ1-1; 8 bases agree with TRBD1. Looked up from germline, CDR1 is LGHDT and CDR2 is YNNKEL (reference sequence). V trimming: 5 bases; J trimming: 11 bases; junction bases outside the gene matches: 7. This CDR3 contains 12 residues. Here the CDR3 DNA reads TGTGCCAGCAGCGATGGGACAGGTAGGGCTTTCTTT. This encodes CASSDGTGRAFF.

The chain carries TRBV19 and TRBJ1-2; D not certain. CDR3 length equals 14 residues. Germline CDR1 LNHDA, CDR2 SQIVND (reference sequence). The V and J ends lost 5 bases and 0 bases respectively, with 10 bases between them. CDR3 coding DNA: TGTGCCAGTAGTCCCCATAGGCCTAACTATGGCTACACCTTC. It specifies CASSPHRPNYGYTF.

This chain uses TRBV12-3 or TRBV12-4 with TRBJ1-2; perhaps TRBD1 as D (5 bases). This CDR3 contains 13 residues. With 6 bases removed from V and 3 bases from J, the gap between germline ends came to 11 bases. CDR3 sequence: CASRLDTDYGYTF. The CDR3 nucleotides read TGTGCCAGCAGGCTGGACACGGACTATGGCTACACCTTC.

The chain joins TRBV9 to TRBJ2-1; 8 bases map to TRBD1. The CDR3 covers 15 residues. The germline V gene has CDR1 SGDLS and CDR2 YYNGEE. With 3 bases clipped from V and 8 bases from J, the junction kept 10 bases outside the gene matches. CDR3 in amino acids: CASSAQTGAHHEQFF. The CDR3 DNA is TGTGCCAGCAGCGCCCAGACAGGGGCCCACCATGAGCAGTTCTTC.

This clone was observed a handful of times. This chain uses TRBV30 with TRBJ1-1, with D unresolved. Germline V gene data show CDR1 as GTSNPN and CDR2 as SVGIG (reference sequence). The CDR3 runs to 15 residues. Trimming left V 4 bases short and J 9 bases short, with 24 bases between. The CDR3 coding sequence is TGTGCCTGGACCCACCTCTCAGGTTTAGCCTCCAAAGCTTTCTTT. Protein: CAWTHLSGLASKAFF.

The V and J genes are TRBV20-1 and TRBJ1-1; 7 nucleotides agree with TRBD1. The germline V gene encodes CDR1 DFQATT and CDR2 SNEGSKA (reference sequence). CDR3 length: 10 amino acids. The trim removed 5 bases at V and 8 bases at J, leaving 2 bases unmatched. CDR3 nucleotides: TGCAGTGCTCGGGACAGCGAAGCTTTCTTT. Its translation: CSARDSEAFF.

V usage is TRBV18 and J usage is TRBJ1-2; D gene unclear. CDR1 is KGHSH, CDR2 LQKENI, per germline. The CDR3 is 12 residues long. V was pared by 3 bases and J by 10 bases, with 12 bases between. The CDR3 bases are TGTGCCAGCTCACCTTCACGGGAGGACTACACCTTC. It yields the protein CASSPSREDYTF.

There are a few counts of this clone. The V call is TRBV24-1, the J call TRBJ2-2; perhaps TRBD1 as D (6 bases). The CDR3 extends over 15 amino acids. Trimming shortened V by 4 bases and J by 7 bases, and 15 bases separated the two germline ends. Germline V gene lookup returns CDR1 KGHDR and CDR2 SFDVKD. In DNA form, the CDR3 reads TGTGCCACCAGTGAGCTTACAGGGTCAGTCGGGGAGCTGTTTTTT. Translating gives CATSELTGSVGELFF.

CDR3 amino acids: CASSLAVGLAGAGEQYF. In DNA, the CDR3 is TGCGCCAGCAGCTTGGCGGTAGGACTAGCGGGAGCCGGTGAGCAGTACTTC. The chain uses TRBV5-1 and TRBJ2-7; 13 bases match TRBD2. The CDR3 runs 17 residues. The germline V gene has CDR1 SGHRS and CDR2 YFSETQ. V was clipped by 0 bases and J by 7 bases; unmatched bases: 10.

V usage is TRBV28 and J usage is TRBJ1-6; D not resolved. The germline CDR1 and CDR2 sequences are MDHEN and SYDVKM. Trimming took 10 bases from V and 0 from J, leaving 19 bases between them. This CDR3 has 17 amino acids. Here the CDR3 DNA reads TGTGCCACCCTGACCTATCACCGTAGCTCCTATAATTCACCCCTCCACTTT. Translation gives CATLTYHRSSYNSPLHF.

Here the CDR3 reads CASSSTGGAYTEAFF. In nucleotides, the CDR3 is TGTGCCAGCAGTTCCACAGGGGGCGCGTACACTGAAGCTTTCTTT. The J gene is TRBJ1-1, the V gene TRBV28; 9 bases fit TRBD1. The J segment lost 3 bases and the V segment lost 4 bases, leaving 6 bases of the junction unmatched. The germline CDR1 and CDR2 sequences are MDHEN and SYDVKM. The CDR3 totals 15 residues.

This clone showed up just a few times. The chain uses TRBV5-1 and TRBJ2-2; weak D call: TRBD1 (6 bases). The V and J ends lost 1 base and 4 bases respectively, with 20 bases between them. Germline loops: CDR1 SGHRS, CDR2 YFSETQ. The CDR3 sequence is 18 residues long. The CDR3 nucleotides read TGCGCCAGCAGCTTGCGGGCAGGGGCGGACTCGGGCACCGGGGAGCTGTTTTTT. Translation: CASSLRAGADSGTGELFF.

V is TRBV7-8 and J is TRBJ1-1, with 8 bases fitting TRBD1. This CDR3 region has 15 residues. Germline CDR1 reads SGHVS; CDR2 reads FQNEAQ. V trimming: 4 bases; J trimming: 0 bases; junction bases outside the gene matches: 4. This CDR3 reads CASSSRQGMNTEAFF. The CDR3 nucleotides read TGTGCCAGCAGCTCCCGACAGGGGATGAACACTGAAGCTTTCTTT.

This sequence joins TRBV15 and TRBJ2-1; 8 bases map to TRBD2. The germline gives CDR1 LNHNV, CDR2 YYDKDF (reference sequence). The CDR3 runs to 17 residues. Trimming at V came to 0 bases and at J to 6 bases, leaving 10 bases not matched to a gene. The CDR3 DNA reads as TGTGCCACCAGCAGAGATACCGGGACTAGGGGGGCCAATGAGCAGTTCTTC. It specifies CATSRDTGTRGANEQFF.

This chain connects TRBV28 to TRBJ2-3; D may match TRBD1 or TRBD2 (5 bases each). CDR1 and CDR2 (germline): MDHEN, SYDVKM. This CDR3 spans 13 amino acids. Trimming took 6 bases from V and 9 from J, leaving 16 bases between them. The CDR3 bases are TGTGCCAGCAGACCCTCCGGGACGGAGACGCAGTATTTT. This codes for CASRPSGTETQYF.